Listed here is a single TCR beta chain. Clones were sequenced by immunoSEQ multiplex PCR, and TCRdb holds only the in-frame ones, with some missing. The sample records about 57,000 clones, approximately 90% being singletons. In germline, CDR1 is SGHAT, CDR2 FQDESV (reference sequence). The CDR3 is 15 residues long. The V and J ends lost 5 bases and 7 bases, in that order; junction bases with no gene match: 8. The data were obtained in a study of T cell changes during pregnancy in multiple sclerosis. The sequenced sample was CD4+ T cells from peripheral blood mononuclear cells, obtained in the third trimester of pregnancy. This sequence was found in a female donor with multiple sclerosis, enrolled in a pregnancy study. The gene calls are TRBV11-1 and TRBJ1-4; 9 bases are shared with TRBD1. The CDR3 nucleotides are TGTGCCAGCAGCCTCGGGACAGGGACATCTGAAAAACTGTTTTTT. Translated: CASSLGTGTSEKLFF.